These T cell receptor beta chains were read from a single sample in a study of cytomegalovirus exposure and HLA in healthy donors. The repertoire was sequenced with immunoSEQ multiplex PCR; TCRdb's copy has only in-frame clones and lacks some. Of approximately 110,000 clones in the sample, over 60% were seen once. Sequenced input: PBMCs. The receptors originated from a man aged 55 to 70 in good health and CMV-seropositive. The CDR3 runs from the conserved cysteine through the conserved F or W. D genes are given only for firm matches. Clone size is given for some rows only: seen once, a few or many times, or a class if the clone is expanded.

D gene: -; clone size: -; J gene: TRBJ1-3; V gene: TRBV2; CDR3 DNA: TGTGCCAGCAGTGACAGGGCGAACACCATATATTTT; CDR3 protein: CASSDRANTIYF
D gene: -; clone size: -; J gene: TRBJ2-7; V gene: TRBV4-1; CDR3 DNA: TGCGCCAGCAGCACATACATAAAGGGGTCCAATTACGAGCAGTACTTC; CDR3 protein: CASSTYIKGSNYEQYF
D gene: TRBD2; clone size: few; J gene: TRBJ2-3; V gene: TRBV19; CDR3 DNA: TGTGCCAGTAGTCTTTGGACTGGGGGGGATAACACAGATACGCAGTATTTT; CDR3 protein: CASSLWTGGDNTDTQYF
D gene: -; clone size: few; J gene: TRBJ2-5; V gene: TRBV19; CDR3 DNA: TGTGCCAGTAGTATCGGGGGGCCCCCAGAGACCCAGTACTTC; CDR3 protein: CASSIGGPPETQYF
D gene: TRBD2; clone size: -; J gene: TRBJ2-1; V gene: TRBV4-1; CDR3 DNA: TGCGCCAGCAGCCAAGGAATGCGGGGGGTCTCCTACAATGAGCAGTTCTTC; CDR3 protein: CASSQGMRGVSYNEQFF
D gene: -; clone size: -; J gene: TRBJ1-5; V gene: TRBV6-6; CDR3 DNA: TGTGCCAGCAGCTCACAGAGCAATCAGCCCCAGCATTTT; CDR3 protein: CASSSQSNQPQHF
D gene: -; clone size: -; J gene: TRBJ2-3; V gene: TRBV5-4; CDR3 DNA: TGTGCCAGCAGCTTGGGAGGTGGCAGTCGAATCGATACGCAGTATTTT; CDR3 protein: CASSLGGGSRIDTQYF
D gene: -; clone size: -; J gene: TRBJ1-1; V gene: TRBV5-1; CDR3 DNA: TGCGCCAGCAGCCGAACCGACACTAACACTGAAGCTTTCTTT; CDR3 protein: CASSRTDTNTEAFF
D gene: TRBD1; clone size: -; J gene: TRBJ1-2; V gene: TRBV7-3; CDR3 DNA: TGTGCCAGCAGCCCTGGAGGGGGCGTAGGCTACACCTTC; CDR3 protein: CASSPGGGVGYTF
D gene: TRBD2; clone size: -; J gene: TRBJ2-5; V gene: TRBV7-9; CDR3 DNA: TGTGCCAGCAGCTTCAGCGGGGAAGAGACCCAGTACTTC; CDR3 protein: CASSFSGEETQYF
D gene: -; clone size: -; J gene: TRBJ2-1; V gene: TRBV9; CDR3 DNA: TGTGCCAGCAGCGTAGATCTGGGTGCGGCCTACAATGAGCAGTTCTTC; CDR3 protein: CASSVDLGAAYNEQFF
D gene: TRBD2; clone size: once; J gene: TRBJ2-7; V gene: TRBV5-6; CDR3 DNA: TGTGCCAGCAGCATCCCGGGACTAGCGGGGGTCTACGAGCAGTACTTC; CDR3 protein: CASSIPGLAGVYEQYF
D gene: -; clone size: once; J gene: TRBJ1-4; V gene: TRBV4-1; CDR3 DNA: TGCGCCAGCAGCCAAGACTTCGGGAGCGTACGTGAAAAACTGTTTTTT; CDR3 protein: CASSQDFGSVREKLFF
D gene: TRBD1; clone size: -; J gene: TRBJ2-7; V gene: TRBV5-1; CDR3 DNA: TGCGCCAGCAGCTTTCCTGACAGGGGCTCCTACGAGCAGTACTTC; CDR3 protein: CASSFPDRGSYEQYF
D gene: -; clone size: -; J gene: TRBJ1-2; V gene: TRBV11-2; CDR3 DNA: TGTGCCAGCAGCTTATTTGGCAGGCGTAACTATGGCTACACCTTC; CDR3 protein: CASSLFGRRNYGYTF
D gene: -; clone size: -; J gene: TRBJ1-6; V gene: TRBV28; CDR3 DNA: TGTGCCAGCAGTCTACAGGGACCGAGAAATTCACCCCTCCACTTT; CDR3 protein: CASSLQGPRNSPLHF
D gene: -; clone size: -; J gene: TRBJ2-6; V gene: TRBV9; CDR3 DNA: TGTGCCAGCAGCGGCCGGAGCTCTGGGGCCAACGTCCTGACTTTC; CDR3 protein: CASSGRSSGANVLTF
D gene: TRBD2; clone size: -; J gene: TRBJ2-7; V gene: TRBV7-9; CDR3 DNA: TGTTCCAGCAGCTTAGGGGGACTAGCGGGGGGACGGGAGCAGTACTTC; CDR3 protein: CSSSLGGLAGGREQYF
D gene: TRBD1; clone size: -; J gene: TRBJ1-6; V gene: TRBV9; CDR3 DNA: TGTGCCAGCAGCGTGGACAGGGGGTCACCCCTCCACTTT; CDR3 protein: CASSVDRGSPLHF
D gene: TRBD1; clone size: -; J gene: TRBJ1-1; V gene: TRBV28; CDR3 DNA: TGTGCCAGCAGTTTATTAGACAGGGGAAAAGCTTTCTTT; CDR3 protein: CASSLLDRGKAFF
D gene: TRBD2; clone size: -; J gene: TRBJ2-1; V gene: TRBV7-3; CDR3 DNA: TGTGCCAGCAGCCCTCAGACTAGCGGGGGGTCCATACGACGATACAATGAGCAGTTCTTC; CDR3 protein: CASSPQTSGGSIRRYNEQFF
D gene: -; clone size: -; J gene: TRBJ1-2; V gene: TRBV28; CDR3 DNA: TGTGCCAGCAGTTTATGGGGTGGGGAGGGCACGGGTGGCTACACCTTC; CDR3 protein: CASSLWGGEGTGGYTF
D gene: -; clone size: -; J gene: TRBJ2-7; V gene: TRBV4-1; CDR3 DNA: TGCGCCAGCAGCCACAAGACTACAGGGCTCGCCTACGAGCAGTACTTC; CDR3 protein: CASSHKTTGLAYEQYF
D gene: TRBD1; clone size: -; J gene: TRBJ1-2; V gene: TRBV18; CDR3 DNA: TGTGCCAGCTCATCCCTAACAGGGGAAGGCTACACCTTC; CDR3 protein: CASSSLTGEGYTF
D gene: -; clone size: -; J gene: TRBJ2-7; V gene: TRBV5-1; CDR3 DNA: TGCGCCAGCAGCTTGGGTGACAGCCCCTACGAGCAGTACTTC; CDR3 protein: CASSLGDSPYEQYF
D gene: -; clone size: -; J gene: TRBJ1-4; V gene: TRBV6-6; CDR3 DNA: TGTGCCAGCAGTTACTCGTTAACAGCTAATGAAAAACTGTTTTTT; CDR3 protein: CASSYSLTANEKLFF
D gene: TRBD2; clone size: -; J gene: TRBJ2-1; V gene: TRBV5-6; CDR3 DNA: TGTGCCAGCAGCTTGCTAGCGGGTAGGTCCTACAATGAGCAGTTCTTC; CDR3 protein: CASSLLAGRSYNEQFF
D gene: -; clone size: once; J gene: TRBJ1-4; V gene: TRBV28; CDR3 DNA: TGTGCCAGCAGTTGGGGGGAGATAGCTAATGAAAAACTGTTTTTT; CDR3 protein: CASSWGEIANEKLFF
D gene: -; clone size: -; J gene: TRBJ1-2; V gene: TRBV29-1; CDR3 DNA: TGCAGCGTGCGCAGGGGCTATGGCTACACCTTC; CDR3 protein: CSVRRGYGYTF
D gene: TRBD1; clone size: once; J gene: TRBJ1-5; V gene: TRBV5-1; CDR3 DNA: TGCGCCAGCAGCTTGGGACAGGGTAGTCAGCCCCAGCATTTT; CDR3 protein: CASSLGQGSQPQHF
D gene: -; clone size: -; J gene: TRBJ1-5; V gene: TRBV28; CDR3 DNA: TGTGCCACCCCCGGAACAGGAGAACAGCCCCAGCATTTT; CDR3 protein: CATPGTGEQPQHF
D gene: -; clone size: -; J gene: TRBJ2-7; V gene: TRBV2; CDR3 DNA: TGTGCCAGCAGCCCGTTCTACGAGCAGTACTTC; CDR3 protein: CASSPFYEQYF
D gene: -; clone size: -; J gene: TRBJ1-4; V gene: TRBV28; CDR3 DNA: TGTGCCAGCAGTTTATTGGCAGGCTCTGGAAGACTGTTTTTT; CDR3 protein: CASSLLAGSGRLFF
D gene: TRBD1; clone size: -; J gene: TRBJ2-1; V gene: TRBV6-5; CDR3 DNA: TGTGCCAGCAGCCTTACGACAGGGATCAATGAGCAGTTCTTC; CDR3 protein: CASSLTTGINEQFF
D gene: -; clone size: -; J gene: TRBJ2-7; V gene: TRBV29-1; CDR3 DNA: TGCAGCGTTGGGGGCATCTACGAGCAGTACTTC; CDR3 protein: CSVGGIYEQYF
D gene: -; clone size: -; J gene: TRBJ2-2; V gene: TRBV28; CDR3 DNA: TGTGCCAGCAGTTTTATGGCAGGGGAGAGCACCGGGGAGCTGTTTTTT; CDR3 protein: CASSFMAGESTGELFF
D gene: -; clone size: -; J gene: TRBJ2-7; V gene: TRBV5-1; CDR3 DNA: TGCGCCAGCAGCTCTCGAGGATACACCTACGAGCAGTACTTC; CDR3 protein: CASSSRGYTYEQYF
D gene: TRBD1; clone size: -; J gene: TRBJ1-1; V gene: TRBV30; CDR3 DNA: TGTGCCTGGAGTGTACCTGTTGTAGGGACAGGGGGCTTCACTGAAGCTTTCTTT; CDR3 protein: CAWSVPVVGTGGFTEAFF
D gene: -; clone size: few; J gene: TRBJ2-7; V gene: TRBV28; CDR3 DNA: TGTGCCAGCAGTTTCAAACGAAACTGGGCAGGAATAAACGAGCAGTACTTC; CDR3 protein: CASSFKRNWAGINEQYF
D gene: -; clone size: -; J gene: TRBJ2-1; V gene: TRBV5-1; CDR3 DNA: TGCGCCAGCAGCTTGGAACACCGGGATGTGGATGAGCAGTTCTTC; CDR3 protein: CASSLEHRDVDEQFF
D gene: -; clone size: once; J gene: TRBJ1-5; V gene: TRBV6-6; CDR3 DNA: TGTGCCAGCAGTTCCGGGACAAGGGGTGATCAGCCCCAGCATTTT; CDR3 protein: CASSSGTRGDQPQHF
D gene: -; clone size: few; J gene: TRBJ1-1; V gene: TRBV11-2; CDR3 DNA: TGTGCCAGCAGCCTCCCTCACGGGGTGAACACTGAAGCTTTCTTT; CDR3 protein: CASSLPHGVNTEAFF